This is a list of T cell receptor beta chains from one sample in a study of early T cells in non-severe SARS-CoV-2 infection. MiXCR, run by TCRdb on the 5' RACE reads, gives a single entry per CDR3 protein. The table records some 50,000 distinct CDR3 sequences, about a tenth of them present only once. Sample: whole blood. Receptor source: an adult who was a healthcare worker with PCR-confirmed SARS-CoV-2 infection or an uninfected control (not recorded which). Both conserved end residues are part of each CDR3.

CDR3 length	V gene	J gene	CDR3 protein
17	TRBV27	TRBJ2-7	CASSPGPPGRSSYEQYF
15	TRBV15	TRBJ1-5	CATSRGGRANQPQHF
17	TRBV4-1	TRBJ2-6	CASSQGGTVRGANVLTF
14	TRBV20-1	TRBJ1-1	CSAHRGLVNTEAFF
12	TRBV30	TRBJ2-3	CAWSGSRGTQYF
17	TRBV10-3	TRBJ1-2	CAISESAGPTAVSGYTF
14	TRBV6-2/TRBV6-3	TRBJ2-7	CASRPQGNTYEQYF
13	TRBV18	TRBJ2-7	CASSPGGGDEQYF
11	TRBV12-2	TRBJ2-7	CASRLTAEQYF
14	TRBV29-1	TRBJ2-3	CSVRTSGNTDTQYF
14	TRBV7-9	TRBJ1-4	CASSRQGTSEKLFF
14	TRBV3-1	TRBJ2-1	CASSQERLSNEQFF
14	TRBV2	TRBJ2-2	CASSERLSTGELFF
16	TRBV3-2	TRBJ1-4	CASSQDLRQGGEKLFF
16	TRBV7-8	TRBJ2-3	CASSSLRAGLADTQYF
12	TRBV4-2	TRBJ2-1	CASSQAADEQFF
16	TRBV10-2	TRBJ2-2	CASRTSGGPGTGELFF
18	TRBV7-6	TRBJ2-6	CASSFGLAGVSGANVLTF
14	TRBV4-1	TRBJ1-1	CASSAPTGEATAFF
13	TRBV7-9	TRBJ2-3	CASRPTHSDTQYF
12	TRBV30	TRBJ1-1	CAWKPGNTEAFF
15	TRBV5-1	TRBJ2-1	CASSGAGGSYNEQFF
15	TRBV14	TRBJ2-5	CASSHLGQIQETQYF
14	TRBV6-1	TRBJ2-2	CASSEFWRTGELFF
11	TRBV20-1	TRBJ2-1	CSAQRAAEQFF
13	TRBV20-1	TRBJ1-6	CSARGGQGSPLHF
12	TRBV4-1	TRBJ2-1	CASSSGLVEQFF
16	TRBV20-1	TRBJ2-7	CSAPNPTSGGTYEQYF
14	TRBV11-2	TRBJ1-1	CASSLELTNTEAFF
17	TRBV9	TRBJ2-6	CASSPWQAASGANVLTF
13	TRBV18	TRBJ2-5	CASSLDSQETQYF
14	TRBV6-1	TRBJ2-3	CASTGLFSTDTQYF
13	TRBV7-2	TRBJ2-1	CASSLAGAYEQFF
15	TRBV11-3	TRBJ2-2	CASSPRQGLTGELFF
13	TRBV14	TRBJ2-6	CASCPSGANVLTF
14	TRBV7-2	TRBJ2-2	CASSPGPNTGELFF
14	TRBV13	TRBJ1-1	CASSLGGRVTEAFF
14	TRBV5-1	TRBJ1-3	CASSFDTSGNTIYF
15	TRBV10-3	TRBJ2-3	CAISAGSRGTDTQYF
13	TRBV6-1	TRBJ1-3	CASSGTLGNTIYF
16	TRBV6-1	TRBJ1-6	CASSEEGQGWRSPLHF
13	TRBV6-2/TRBV6-3	TRBJ1-1	CASSYPSRTEAFF
15	TRBV13	TRBJ2-3	CASSSDGERADTQYF
15	TRBV2	TRBJ2-3	CACQPLAGVGDTQYF
12	TRBV10-1	TRBJ2-3	CASSLQRGTQYF
15	TRBV5-1	TRBJ2-3	CASSFGSSSTDTQYF
17	TRBV18	TRBJ1-1	CASSPRDRLPVFTEAFF
14	TRBV7-9	TRBJ2-1	CASSSSGSYNEQFF
15	TRBV11-2	TRBJ2-2	CASSFLEQTTGELFF
17	TRBV7-2	TRBJ2-1	CASSLALAGGSYNEQFF
16	TRBV12-3/TRBV12-4	TRBJ1-3	CASSLVSAGRGNTIYF
12	TRBV20-1	TRBJ1-2	CSGPTPPDGYTF